Each of the 29 T cell receptor beta chains below was sequenced from the same sample in a study of blood T cell repertoires in COVID-19. The repertoire was sequenced with immunoSEQ multiplex PCR; TCRdb's copy has only in-frame clones and lacks some. Of 200,000 or so clones detected, over 80% appear once; the ten largest clones hold roughly 5.1%. The sequenced sample consisted of peripheral blood. The receptors shown here come from a woman in her 30s with acute or convalescent COVID-19.

This sequence joins TRBV10-3 and TRBJ2-3; unclear D gene. The V gene's germline CDR1 is ENHRY and CDR2 SYGVKD. The ends were cut back, 7 bases at V and 1 base at J, with 12 bases in the middle. The CDR3 sequence is 14 residues long. In DNA, the CDR3 is TGTGCCATCATGGTGCAGGCCGGCACAGATACGCAGTATTTT. The encoded protein is CAIMVQAGTDTQYF.

The genes are TRBV6-2 or TRBV6-3 and TRBJ1-5, with 10 bases lining up with TRBD1. The CDR3 runs 16 residues. V shed 5 bases and J 7 bases; nucleotides not matched to a gene: 11. The germline gives CDR1 MNHEY, CDR2 SVGEGT. CDR3 in amino acids: CASSAGQGKRGQPQHF. CDR3 nucleotide sequence: TGTGCCAGCAGTGCGGGACAGGGGAAGAGGGGGCAGCCCCAGCATTTT.

With respect to this clone: Germline is not matched at one junction end, which may reflect a read error. The chain uses TRBV6-4 and TRBJ2-5, with TRBD1 matching over 8 bases. CDR3 length: 17 residues. Germline assignment: CDR1 MRHNA and CDR2 SNTAGT. CDR3 in DNA: TGTGCCAGCAATGACAGGGGCCTACCATTGGCCCAAGAGTCCCAGTACTTC. Translation gives CASNDRGLPLAQESQYF.

The V gene is TRBV6-2 or TRBV6-3, the J gene TRBJ2-7; TRBD2 matches at 8 bases. The J segment lost 5 bases and the V segment lost 2 bases, leaving 14 bases of the junction unmatched. The CDR3 totals 17 residues. Germline CDR1 is MNHEY and CDR2 is SVGEGT. The CDR3: CASSYAWTSSRTHEQYF. CDR3 DNA: TGTGCCAGCAGTTACGCTTGGACTAGCAGCCGTACACACGAGCAGTACTTC.

The V and J genes are TRBV11-3 and TRBJ2-1; D may be TRBD2 (5 bases). Germline V CDR1 and CDR2: SGHNT, YENEEA. There are 15 residues in the CDR3. With 2 bases removed from V and 0 bases from J, the gap between germline ends came to 8 bases. The CDR3 DNA follows: TGTGCCAGCAGCTTAACGGGGAGCTCCTACAATGAGCAGTTCTTC. It codes for CASSLTGSSYNEQFF.

The chain recombines TRBV2 with TRBJ1-2; 8 nucleotides match TRBD1. Per the germline V gene, CDR1 is SNHLY and CDR2 is FYNNEI. Unmatched junction bases numbered 8, after V lost 6 bases and J lost 5 bases. The CDR3 runs 14 residues. The CDR3: CASSGQGRSYGYTF. The CDR3 DNA is TGTGCCAGCAGCGGACAGGGTCGGTCTTATGGCTACACCTTC.

Details on this clone: The sample carries other DNA sequences with the same CDR3. The CDR3 spells CASSFSGGGGYTF. CDR3 coding DNA: TGTGCCAGCAGTTTCTCAGGGGGCGGTGGCTACACCTTC. The gene calls are TRBV12-3 or TRBV12-4 and TRBJ1-2; 8 bases map to TRBD1. The CDR3 covers 13 residues. V was clipped by 3 bases and J by 7 bases; unmatched bases: 4.

The chain carries TRBV7-3 and TRBJ2-3; 7 bases line up with TRBD1. Germline V lookup: CDR1 SGHTA, CDR2 FQGTGA. V shed 6 bases and J 0 bases; nucleotides not matched to a gene: 9. CDR3 length equals 16 residues. CDR3 DNA sequence: TGTGCCAGCAGTCGGACAGGCTTTCCTAGCACAGATACGCAGTATTTT. Translation: CASSRTGFPSTDTQYF.

The chain combines TRBV5-4 with TRBJ1-2; D gene ambiguous. Trimming removed 2 bases at V and 5 bases at J, with 13 bases between. The germline CDR1 and CDR2 sequences are SGHNT and YYREEE (reference sequence). The CDR3 loop spans 14 amino acids. CDR3 nucleotides: TGTGCCAGCAGCTTACCAGATCCAATTTATGGCTACACCTTC. It yields the protein CASSLPDPIYGYTF. The full variable domain, rest sourced from reference TRBV5-4 and TRBJ1-2, is ETGVTQSPTHLIKTRGQQVTLRCSSQSGHNTVSWYQQALGQGPQFIFQYYREEENGRGNFPPRFSGLQFPNYSSELNVNALELDDSALYLCASSLPDPIYGYTFGSGTRLTVV.

V is TRBV6-4 and J is TRBJ2-6; TRBD1 agrees at 9 bases. The V segment lost 0 bases and the J segment 0 bases; nucleotides outside the gene matches: 3. Germline assignment: CDR1 MRHNA and CDR2 SNTAGT. The CDR3 is 18 residues long. The CDR3 spells CASSDSTGGSSGANVLTF. The CDR3 DNA reads as TGTGCCAGCAGTGACTCAACAGGGGGCAGCTCTGGGGCCAACGTCCTGACTTTC.

V and J are TRBV10-3 and TRBJ2-7; 14 nucleotides line up with TRBD2. After removal of 7 bases from V and 5 bases from J, the junction contained 7 bases not matched to a gene. The germline gives CDR1 ENHRY, CDR2 SYGVKD. There are 15 residues in the CDR3. The CDR3 region is CAITQGLAGAHEQYF. The CDR3 bases are TGTGCCATCACCCAGGGACTAGCGGGAGCCCACGAGCAGTACTTC.

At least ten counts were recorded for this clone. The gene calls are TRBV27 and TRBJ1-3, with 7 bases lining up with TRBD1. The CDR3 sequence is 15 residues long. The ends lost 7 bases at V and 4 bases at J; junction bases unmatched: 10. Germline V CDR1 and CDR2: MNHEY, SMNVEV (reference sequence). The CDR3 here is CASMITGAQGNTIYF. CDR3 DNA sequence: TGTGCCAGCATGATAACAGGGGCGCAAGGAAACACCATATATTTT.

V is TRBV5-1 and J is TRBJ2-1; TRBD1 aligns across 9 bases. The CDR3 has 15 residues. Germline values: CDR1 SGHRS, CDR2 YFSETQ. With V trimmed by 7 bases and J by 7 bases, 12 bases remained unmatched. CDR3: CASHAGTGSGNEQFF. CDR3 sequence (DNA): TGCGCCAGCCACGCCGGGACAGGGTCGGGGAATGAGCAGTTCTTC.

The V gene is TRBV5-1, the J gene TRBJ2-2; possible D gene TRBD2, 6 bases. The CDR3 is 16 amino acids. The germline V and J ends were trimmed by 4 bases and 6 bases, with 19 bases remaining between them. Germline V gene sequence: CDR1 SGHRS, CDR2 YFSETQ. The CDR3 loop reads CASSPRNPSVAGELFF. The CDR3 coding sequence is TGCGCCAGCAGCCCCCGTAATCCTAGCGTCGCCGGGGAGCTGTTTTTT.

The chain has TRBV6-6 and TRBJ2-7; TRBD1 aligns across 8 bases. This CDR3 has 15 residues. Germline V CDR1 and CDR2: MNHNY, SVGAGI (reference sequence). The V and J ends lost 6 bases and 1 base, in that order; junction bases with no gene match: 8. This CDR3 reads CASRRQGIGSYEQYF. Here the CDR3 DNA reads TGTGCCAGCAGGAGACAGGGGATAGGGTCCTACGAGCAGTACTTC.

The chain uses TRBV18 and TRBJ1-2, with 8 bases aligning to TRBD1. J lost 8 bases, V lost 4 bases, and 6 bases had no gene match. This CDR3 has 13 amino acids. Looked up from germline, CDR1 is KGHSH and CDR2 is LQKENI. The CDR3 nucleotides read TGTGCCAGCTCACTGGACAGGGTCGACGGCTACACCTTC. It specifies CASSLDRVDGYTF.

The J gene is TRBJ2-2, the V gene TRBV4-2, with 8 bases fitting TRBD1. This CDR3 is 16 amino acids long. Germline loops: CDR1 LGHNA, CDR2 YNFKEQ. V was clipped by 4 bases and J by 4 bases; unmatched bases: 8. The CDR3 protein is CASSREQGATTGELFF. CDR3 in DNA: TGTGCCAGCAGCCGGGAGCAGGGGGCTACCACCGGGGAGCTGTTTTTT.

The J gene is TRBJ1-5, the V gene TRBV2; D is possibly TRBD1 (5 bases). In germline, CDR1 is SNHLY, CDR2 FYNNEI. The CDR3 is made up of 12 amino acids. V was cut by 5 bases and J by 9 bases, with 11 bases left in between. The CDR3 sequence is CASSHGGGPQHF. The CDR3, as DNA: TGTGCCAGCAGTCACGGGGGAGGGCCCCAGCATTTT.

The chain combines TRBV7-8 with TRBJ1-2; TRBD1 aligns across 8 bases. CDR1 and CDR2 (germline): SGHVS, FQNEAQ. The trim removed 5 bases at V and 2 bases at J, leaving 4 bases unmatched. There are 14 residues in the CDR3. The chain's CDR3 is CASSTRTGNYGYTF. For the CDR3, the DNA is TGTGCCAGCAGCACCCGGACAGGGAACTATGGCTACACCTTC.

This chain's CDR3 is CATSGTAKETQYF. CDR3 DNA sequence: TGTGCCACCAGTGGGACTGCTAAAGAGACCCAGTACTTC. The chain employs TRBV24-1 and TRBJ2-5; possible D gene TRBD2, 5 bases. Germline V gene sequence: CDR1 KGHDR, CDR2 SFDVKD. V lost 5 bases and J 3 bases, leaving 9 bases between the germline ends. The CDR3 sequence is 13 residues long.

The CDR3 nucleotides are TGTGCCAGCAGCCCACTAGCGGGATTGGGCGGGGAGCTGTTTTTT. This codes for CASSPLAGLGGELFF. The V call is TRBV2, the J call TRBJ2-2; 10 bases are shared with TRBD2. From germline, CDR1 is SNHLY and CDR2 FYNNEI. The CDR3 is made up of 15 amino acids. J was trimmed by 7 bases and V by 6 bases; bases with no gene match: 8.

In this sample, this clone turned up once. The same CDR3 is also encoded by other DNA sequences in this sample. The chain uses TRBV29-1 and TRBJ1-2; D possibly corresponds to TRBD1 (6 bases). Germline CDR1 and CDR2: SQVTM and ANQGSEA. The CDR3 runs to 11 residues. Trimming cost V 6 bases and J 4 bases, with 9 bases left between them. CDR3 nucleotides: TGCAGCGTCGCAGGGGTCTATGGCTACACCTTC. This codes for CSVAGVYGYTF.

The gene calls are TRBV19 and TRBJ1-1; 7 nucleotides align to TRBD1. With 5 bases clipped from V and 5 bases from J, the junction kept 2 bases outside the gene matches. The CDR3 has 12 residues. Germline CDR1 is LNHDA and CDR2 is SQIVND (reference sequence). The CDR3 reads CASSLDRTEAFF. The CDR3 nucleotides read TGTGCCAGTAGTCTGGACAGGACTGAAGCTTTCTTT.

In its sample, this clone was seen a few times. J is TRBJ1-2 and V is TRBV19; 10 bases line up with TRBD1. The CDR3 totals 17 residues. Germline CDR1 LNHDA, CDR2 SQIVND (reference sequence). With V trimmed by 3 bases and J by 2 bases, 9 bases remained unmatched. The CDR3 reads CASSIRDRGPSNYGYTF. The CDR3 DNA reads as TGTGCCAGTAGTATTAGAGACAGGGGGCCCTCAAACTATGGCTACACCTTC.

The chain links TRBV11-2 to TRBJ2-1; 12 bases match TRBD2. Germline CDR1 SGHAT, CDR2 FQNNGV. V gave up 2 bases and J gave up 2 bases; unmatched junction bases: 10. The CDR3 runs 19 residues. CDR3 amino acids: CASSLSWTSGARAYNEQFF. CDR3 DNA: TGTGCCAGCAGCTTATCATGGACTAGCGGGGCCAGGGCCTACAATGAGCAGTTCTTC. Combining the CDR3 with reference TRBV11-2 and TRBJ2-1 gives the whole variable domain EAGVAQSPRYKIIEKRQSVAFWCNPISGHATLYWYQQILGQGPKLLIQFQNNGVVDDSQLPKDRFSAERLKGVDSTLKIQPAKLEDSAVYLCASSLSWTSGARAYNEQFFGPGTRLTVL.

The chain has TRBV2 and TRBJ2-7; D is possibly TRBD1 (6 bases). Germline assignment: CDR1 SNHLY and CDR2 FYNNEI. The length of the CDR3 is 14 residues. V shed 7 bases and J shed 3 bases, with 16 bases lying between them. CDR3 sequence: CASTPTGENYEQYF. As DNA, the CDR3 is TGTGCCAGCACCCCGACAGGAGAAAACTACGAGCAGTACTTC.

The rearrangement links TRBV5-4 to TRBJ2-2, with 13 bases matching TRBD2. This CDR3 is built from 15 residues. The V and J ends lost 3 bases and 5 bases, in that order; junction bases with no gene match: 1. Germline-derived CDR1 and CDR2 are SGHNT and YYREEE (reference sequence). CDR3 DNA sequence: TGTGCCAGCAGCTGGACTAGCGGGAGAACCGGGGAGCTGTTTTTT. This encodes CASSWTSGRTGELFF.

The chain carries TRBV5-1 and TRBJ2-7; a weak D match, TRBD2 (5 bases). The CDR3 runs to 13 residues. Germline assignment: CDR1 SGHRS and CDR2 YFSETQ. Trimming took 0 bases from V and 4 from J, leaving 8 bases between them. In DNA, the CDR3 is TGCGCCAGCAGCTTGGCAGGACTGTACGAGCAGTACTTC. Encoded protein: CASSLAGLYEQYF.

The chain joins TRBV6-5 to TRBJ1-6; maybe TRBD1 (6 bases). V lost 7 bases to trimming and J lost 6 bases, with 13 bases between them. CDR1 and CDR2 (germline): MNHEY, SVGAGI. The CDR3 is made up of 14 amino acids. This chain's CDR3 is CASKLGHPNSPLHF. CDR3 nucleotide sequence: TGTGCCAGCAAGTTGGGACATCCTAATTCACCCCTCCACTTT.